Below are 13 T cell receptor beta chains sequenced from a single sample in a study of tumor-infiltrating lymphocytes in primary liver carcinoma. Total RNA amounting to 500 ng was the source from which TCR beta cDNA was made with a constant-region primer. ARM-PCR was slightly modified, and three nested multiplex PCR rounds with it gave rise to the TCR beta libraries. Rounds one and two of PCR, each of 10 to 11 cycles, were primed with TRBV1-TRBV30 forward primers and a C-beta reverse primer. TCRdb re-analysed the multiplex PCR reads in MiXCR, keeping a single row per CDR3 protein. The repertoire holds around 170,000 distinct CDR3 sequences, with roughly three fifths as singletons. It was unsorted whole blood that yielded blood RNA, and germline DNA was also extracted. The sequencing input was peripheral blood. The source of these receptors is a man aged 40-50 years with primary liver carcinoma and hepatitis B virus infection.

The V gene is TRBV11-2, the J gene TRBJ2-3, with TRBD2 as a possible D gene (6 bases). Trimming took off 5 bases at V and 6 bases at J, with 15 bases between the two ends. The germline V gene encodes CDR1 SGHAT and CDR2 FQNNGV. The CDR3 is made up of 14 amino acids. The CDR3 DNA follows: TGTGCCAGCAGCCCTTTGACCGCGGGGGATACGCAGTATTTT. As protein: CASSPLTAGDTQYF.

This clonotype was found a few times. The chain has TRBV12-3 or TRBV12-4 and TRBJ1-2; D is possibly TRBD1 (6 bases). The CDR3 sequence is 13 residues long. The V gene lost 3 bases and the J gene lost 8 bases, with 13 bases spanning the gap. DNA for the CDR3: TGTGCCAGCAGTTTTTCGGGGGGCGAAGGCTACACCTTC. Residues: CASSFSGGEGYTF.

The V gene is TRBV29-1, the J gene TRBJ1-1; maybe TRBD1 (5 bases). Germline values: CDR1 SQVTM, CDR2 ANQGSEA. The V end was cut by 3 bases, the J end by 5 bases, with 13 bases between. The CDR3 consists of 13 residues. The CDR3 sequence is CSVDQGPGTEAFF. The CDR3, as DNA: TGCAGCGTTGACCAGGGACCAGGGACTGAAGCTTTCTTT.

This clonotype was recorded once. V is TRBV25-1 and J is TRBJ1-6; D gene uncertain. The CDR3 runs 16 residues. Trimming removed 3 bases at V and 7 bases at J, with 16 bases between. Germline V CDR1 and CDR2: MGHDK, SYGVNS. This CDR3 is CASSDGPPGKNSPLHF. CDR3 sequence (DNA): TGTGCCAGCAGTGACGGCCCCCCCGGCAAAAATTCACCCCTCCACTTT.

The sample holds a few counts of this clonotype. V usage is TRBV10-3 and J usage is TRBJ1-3, with D unclear. This CDR3 contains 11 residues. Trimming shortened V by 0 bases and J by 8 bases, and 2 bases separated the two germline ends. Germline V gives CDR1 ENHRY, CDR2 SYGVKD. For the CDR3, the DNA is TGTGCCATCAGTGAGTCGGACACCATATATTTT. This codes for CAISESDTIYF.

The chain joins TRBV6-1 to TRBJ2-7; 12 nucleotides line up with TRBD2. Germline V gives CDR1 MNHNS, CDR2 SASEGT. Unmatched junction bases numbered 8, after V lost 7 bases and J lost 7 bases. The CDR3 contains 14 residues. CDR3 amino acids: CASKRLAGVGEQYF. DNA for the CDR3: TGTGCCAGCAAACGACTAGCGGGAGTGGGGGAGCAGTACTTC.

The chain links TRBV5-6 to TRBJ1-1; D is unclear. Per the germline V gene, CDR1 is SGHDT and CDR2 is YYEEEE. V gave up 6 bases and J gave up 5 bases, with 8 bases separating them. The CDR3 spans 11 residues. CDR3 protein: CASNLGTEAFF. CDR3 nucleotide sequence: TGTGCCAGCAACCTGGGGACTGAAGCTTTCTTT.

This chain joins TRBV6-5 and TRBJ2-2, with 9 bases aligning to TRBD1. CDR1 and CDR2 (germline): MNHEY, SVGAGI. This CDR3 is 18 amino acids long. V lost 0 bases to trimming and J lost 6 bases; unmatched junction nucleotides: 11. CDR3 DNA: TGTGCCAGCAGTTACTCCTCGCCGGGACAGGGATTGGCCGGGGAGCTGTTTTTT. Translating it yields CASSYSSPGQGLAGELFF.

The chain employs TRBV6-1 and TRBJ1-1; D is uncertain. Germline V gene data show CDR1 as MNHNS and CDR2 as SASEGT. This CDR3 region has 13 residues. Between the trimmed V and J ends, which lost 10 bases and 7 bases, there was a span of 19 bases. The CDR3 bases are TGTGCCAACATCTCGGAACAGAGAATTGAAGCTTTCTTT. Its protein is CANISEQRIEAFF.

CDR3 DNA: TGCGCCAGCATCCAGAAAGCCTTATCAGGGGGAAGCTCTGGAAACACCATATATTTT. This codes for CASIQKALSGGSSGNTIYF. V gene TRBV4-1 combines with J gene TRBJ1-3; 7 bases map to TRBD1. CDR3 length equals 19 residues. Germline-derived CDR1 and CDR2 are MGHRA and YSYEKL. With 7 bases clipped from V and 0 bases from J, the junction kept 18 bases outside the gene matches.

This clonotype was counted ten times or more. The chain links TRBV6-1 to TRBJ2-7; the D is unclear. The germline CDR1 and CDR2 sequences are MNHNS and SASEGT. The CDR3 has 12 amino acids. Trimming left V 4 bases short and J 5 bases short, with 9 bases between. The CDR3, as DNA: TGTGCCAGCAGTGGTGGGAACCACGAGCAGTACTTC. Translation gives CASSGGNHEQYF.

On this clonotype: Likely a read error: the CDR3 ends without its conserved phenylalanine or tryptophan. This chain uses TRBV28 with TRBJ2-1; D remains unclear. CDR3 length: 14 residues. The germline gives CDR1 MDHEN, CDR2 SYDVKM. Between the trimmed V and J ends, which lost 6 bases and 6 bases, there was a span of 15 bases. CDR3 amino acids: CASRGHGPGNEQFL. DNA of the CDR3: TGTGCCAGCAGGGGCCATGGGCCGGGCAATGAGCAGTTCCTC.

The gene calls are TRBV6-1 and TRBJ1-1, with D uncertain. The CDR3 covers 12 residues. Trimming pared 3 bases from V and 6 bases from J, leaving 8 bases between. Per germline, CDR1 MNHNS and CDR2 SASEGT. The CDR3 spells CASSDPYAEAFF. CDR3 DNA: TGTGCCAGCAGTGATCCGTACGCTGAAGCTTTCTTT.